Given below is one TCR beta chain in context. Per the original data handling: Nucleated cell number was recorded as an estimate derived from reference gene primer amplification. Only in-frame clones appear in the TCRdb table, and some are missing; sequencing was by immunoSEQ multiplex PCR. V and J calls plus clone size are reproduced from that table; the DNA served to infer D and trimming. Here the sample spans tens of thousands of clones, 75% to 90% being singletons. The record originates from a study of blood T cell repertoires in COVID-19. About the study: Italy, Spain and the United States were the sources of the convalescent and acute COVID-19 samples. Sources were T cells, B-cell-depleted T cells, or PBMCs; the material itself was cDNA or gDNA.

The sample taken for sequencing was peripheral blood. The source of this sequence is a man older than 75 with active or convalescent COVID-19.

This chain's CDR3 is CASSISSGRMEQPQHF. CDR3 in DNA: TGTGCCAGTAGTATATCATCCGGGAGGATGGAGCAGCCCCAGCATTTT. The rearrangement links TRBV19 to TRBJ1-5; D not certain. Looked up from germline, CDR1 is LNHDA and CDR2 is SQIVND (reference sequence). With 2 bases removed from V and 7 bases from J, the gap between germline ends came to 18 bases. This CDR3 comprises 16 residues.